The rows below give T cell receptor beta chains drawn from one sample of a study of CD4 T cells in relation to SARS-CoV-2 and coronaviruses. TCRdb's table, derived via immunoSEQ multiplex PCR, lists solely in-frame clones and lacks some. The table has 23,000 or so clones, under 80% seen once; the top ten hold around 11%. These receptors lack a known antigen. The sample taken for sequencing was CD4+ T cells from PBMCs, cultured in vitro. All receptors derive from a human donor in good health. The CDR3 runs from the conserved cysteine through the conserved F or W. A D gene is named only where the DNA matches it firmly.

len,j_gene,v_gene,d_gene,CDR3aa,CDR3nt
16,TRBJ1-4,TRBV3-1/TRBV3-2,-,CASSQTTGTGNEKLFF,TGTGCCAGCAGCCAAACAACCGGGACCGGTAATGAAAAACTGTTTTTT
21,TRBJ2-1,TRBV18,-,CASSQSFNRGLFGGSYNEQFF,TGTGCCAGCTCACAATCCTTTAATCGGGGACTTTTTGGGGGCTCCTACAATGAGCAGTTCTTC
16,TRBJ2-7,TRBV6-1,-,CASSGQYGQTSYEQYF,TGTGCCAGCAGTGGACAATACGGACAGACTTCCTACGAGCAGTACTTC
14,TRBJ2-5,TRBV3-1/TRBV3-2,-,CASSQGSGRGTQYF,TGTGCCAGCAGCCAAGGGTCGGGGCGCGGGACCCAGTACTTC
12,TRBJ2-7,TRBV15,-,CATSTATREQYF,TGTGCCACCAGCACCGCGACTCGCGAGCAGTACTTC
13,TRBJ2-5,TRBV12-3/TRBV12-4,-,CASENRGGKTQYF,TGTGCCAGCGAAAACAGGGGAGGAAAGACCCAGTACTTC
12,TRBJ1-1,TRBV7-9,-,CASSLVGNEAFF,TGTGCCAGCAGCTTAGTGGGAAATGAAGCTTTCTTT
15,TRBJ2-7,TRBV7-9,-,CASSSQGKSSYEQYF,TGTGCCAGCAGCTCTCAGGGTAAATCCTCCTACGAGCAGTACTTC
14,TRBJ1-1,TRBV7-3,-,CASSLRRGNTEAFF,TGTGCCAGCAGCTTAAGGCGTGGGAACACTGAAGCTTTCTTT
17,TRBJ1-2,TRBV7-3,-,CASSLVPGVTGAYGYTF,TGTGCCAGCAGCTTAGTGCCAGGGGTTACCGGCGCCTATGGCTACACCTTC